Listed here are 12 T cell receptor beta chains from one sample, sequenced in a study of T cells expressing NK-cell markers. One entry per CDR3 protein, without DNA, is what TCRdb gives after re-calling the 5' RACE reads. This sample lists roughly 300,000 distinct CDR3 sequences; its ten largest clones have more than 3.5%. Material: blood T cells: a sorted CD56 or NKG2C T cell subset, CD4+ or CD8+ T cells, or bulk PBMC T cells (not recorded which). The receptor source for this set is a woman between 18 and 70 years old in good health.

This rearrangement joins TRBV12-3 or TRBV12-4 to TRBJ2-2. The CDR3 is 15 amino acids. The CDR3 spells CASSPRVALTGELFF.

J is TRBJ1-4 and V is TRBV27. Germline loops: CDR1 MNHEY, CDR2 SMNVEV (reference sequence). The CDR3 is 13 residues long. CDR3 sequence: CAILDGPNEKLFF.

CDR3 sequence: CASSEYAGMGYNEQFF. The chain links TRBV9 to TRBJ2-1. This CDR3 comprises 16 residues. Looked up from germline, CDR1 is SGDLS and CDR2 is YYNGEE.

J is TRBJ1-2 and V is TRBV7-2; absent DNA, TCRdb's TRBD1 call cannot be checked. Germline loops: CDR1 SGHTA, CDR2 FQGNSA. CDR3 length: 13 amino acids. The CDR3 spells CASSPGQLLDYTF.

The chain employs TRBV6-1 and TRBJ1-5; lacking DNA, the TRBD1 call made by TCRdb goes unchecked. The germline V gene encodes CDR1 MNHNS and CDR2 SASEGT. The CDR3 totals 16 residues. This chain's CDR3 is CASSEAGVGAGQPQHF.

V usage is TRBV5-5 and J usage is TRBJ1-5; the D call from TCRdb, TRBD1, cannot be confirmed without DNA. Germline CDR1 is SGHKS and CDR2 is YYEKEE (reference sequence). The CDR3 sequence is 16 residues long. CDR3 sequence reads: CASSRHRGNSNQPQHF. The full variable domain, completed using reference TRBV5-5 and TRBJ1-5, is DAGVTQSPTHLIKTRGQQVTLRCSPISGHKSVSWYQQVLGQGPQFIFQYYEKEERGRGNFPDRFSARQFPNYSSELNVNALLLGDSALYLCASSRHRGNSNQPQHFGDGTRLSIL.

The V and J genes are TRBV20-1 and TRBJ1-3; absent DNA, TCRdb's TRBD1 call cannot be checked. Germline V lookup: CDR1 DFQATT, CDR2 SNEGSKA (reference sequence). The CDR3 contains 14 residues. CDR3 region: CSARDGGPGNTIYF.

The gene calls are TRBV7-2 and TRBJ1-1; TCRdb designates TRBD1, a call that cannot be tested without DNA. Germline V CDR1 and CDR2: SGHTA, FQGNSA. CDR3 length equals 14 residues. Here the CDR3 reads CASSIPGVNTEAFF.

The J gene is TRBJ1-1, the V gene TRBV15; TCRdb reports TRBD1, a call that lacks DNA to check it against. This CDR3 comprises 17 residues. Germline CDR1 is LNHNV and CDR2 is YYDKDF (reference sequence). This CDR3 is CATSRGGTGGRYTEAFF.

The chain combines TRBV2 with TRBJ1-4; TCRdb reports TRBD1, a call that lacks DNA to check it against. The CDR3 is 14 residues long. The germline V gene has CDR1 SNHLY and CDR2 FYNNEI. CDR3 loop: CATRRMAQDEKLFF.

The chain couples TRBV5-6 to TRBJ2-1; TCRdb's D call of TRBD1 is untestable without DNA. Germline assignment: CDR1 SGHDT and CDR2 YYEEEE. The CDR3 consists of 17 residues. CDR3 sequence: CASSSGQGAHTYNEQFF.

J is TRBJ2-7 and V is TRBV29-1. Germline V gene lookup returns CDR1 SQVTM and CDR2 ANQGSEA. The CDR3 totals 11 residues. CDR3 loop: CSVEDPYEQYF.